These 13 T cell receptor beta chains were sequenced from one sample in a study of cytomegalovirus exposure and HLA in healthy donors. Both 60 Vbeta primers and 13 Jbeta primers went into the PCR. Method: immunoSEQ multiplex PCR; TCRdb's copy keeps in-frame clones and lacks some. The sample yields roughly 180,000 clones, about four fifths seen once. Sequences were obtained from PBMCs. These receptors originate from a man aged 30 to 45 in good health and CMV-seronegative.

The rearrangement joins TRBV10-1 to TRBJ1-2, with TRBD1 matching 7 bases. Germline V gives CDR1 WNHNN, CDR2 SYGVQD (reference sequence). The CDR3 covers 16 residues. The V and J ends lost 2 bases and 4 bases, in that order; junction bases with no gene match: 10. The CDR3 spells CASSEAKYRGRYGYTF. In DNA form, the CDR3 reads TGCGCCAGCAGTGAGGCGAAGTACAGGGGACGCTATGGCTACACCTTC.

The chain couples TRBV4-3 to TRBJ2-7, with TRBD2 identical over 7 bases. The CDR3 has 17 residues. CDR1 and CDR2 (germline): LGHNA, YSLEER. J gave up 6 bases and V 1 base, and 15 bases lay outside the gene matches. CDR3 region: CASSQGVAGVGSGEQYF. CDR3 bases: TGCGCCAGCAGCCAAGGGGTAGCGGGCGTAGGTTCTGGCGAGCAGTACTTC.

This chain links TRBV7-9 with TRBJ2-5; D might be TRBD1 (6 bases). The germline gives CDR1 SEHNR, CDR2 FQNEAQ (reference sequence). This CDR3 spans 13 amino acids. The V end was cut by 5 bases, the J end by 7 bases, with 14 bases between. As DNA, the CDR3 is TGTGCCAGCAGCACCGGGACACGAGGGACCCAGTACTTC. This gives the protein CASSTGTRGTQYF. Filled out from reference TRBV7-9 and TRBJ2-5, the complete variable domain reads DTGVSQNPRHKITKRGQNVTFRCDPISEHNRLYWYRQTLGQGPEFLTYFQNEAQLEKSRLLSDRFSAERPKGSFSTLEIQRTEQGDSAMYLCASSTGTRGTQYFGPGTRLLVL.

V gene TRBV5-6 combines with J gene TRBJ1-1; D is possibly TRBD1 (5 bases). Germline CDR1 is SGHDT and CDR2 is YYEEEE. The V gene lost 0 bases and the J gene lost 3 bases, with 9 bases spanning the gap. The CDR3 runs 14 residues. The CDR3 DNA follows: TGTGCCAGCAGCTTGGTGGGGCTGGACACTGAAGCTTTCTTT. Amino acids: CASSLVGLDTEAFF.

This sequence joins TRBV10-3 and TRBJ1-2; no reliable D call. Between the trimmed V and J ends, which lost 3 bases and 5 bases, there was a span of 16 bases. The CDR3 contains 15 residues. The germline gives CDR1 ENHRY, CDR2 SYGVKD. The CDR3 protein is CAISDVEGLGYGYTF. The CDR3 bases are TGTGCCATCAGTGATGTTGAGGGATTGGGTTATGGCTACACCTTC.

The V and J genes are TRBV6-1 and TRBJ1-2; D call uncertain. V was trimmed by 11 bases and J by 0 bases, leaving 16 bases between them. This CDR3 is built from 14 residues. Per germline, CDR1 MNHNS and CDR2 SASEGT. CDR3 protein: CALRGQAPNYGYTF. The CDR3, as DNA: TGTGCCCTCCGGGGTCAGGCCCCTAACTATGGCTACACCTTC.

V gene TRBV28 combines with J gene TRBJ2-2; 9 nucleotides align to TRBD1. Germline V lookup: CDR1 MDHEN, CDR2 SYDVKM. J was trimmed by 0 bases and V by 3 bases; bases with no gene match: 5. CDR3 length equals 17 residues. The CDR3 sequence is CASSFPRDRANTGELFF. The CDR3 DNA reads as TGTGCCAGCAGTTTCCCCCGGGACAGGGCGAACACCGGGGAGCTGTTTTTT. Drawing the rest from reference TRBV28 and TRBJ2-2, the complete variable domain is DVKVTQSSRYLVKRTGEKVFLECVQDMDHENMFWYRQDPGLGLRLIYFSYDVKMKEKGDIPEGYSVSREKKERFSLILESASTNQTSMYLCASSFPRDRANTGELFFGEGSRLTVL.

The sample holds a few counts of this clone. The chain recombines TRBV18 with TRBJ1-5; 7 nucleotides agree with TRBD1. The CDR3 length is 18 residues. CDR1 and CDR2 from the germline V gene are KGHSH and LQKENI. V lost 3 bases and J lost 4; bases outside the gene matches: 15. This CDR3 reads CASSPTQITGDRNQPQHF. The CDR3 DNA is TGTGCCAGCTCACCCACCCAGATTACAGGGGATAGGAATCAGCCCCAGCATTTT.

The chain combines TRBV7-2 with TRBJ2-1; 16 positions match TRBD2. Germline CDR1 SGHTA, CDR2 FQGNSA. V lost 3 bases and J lost 7; bases outside the gene matches: 3. This CDR3 contains 16 residues. As DNA, the CDR3 is TGTGCCAGCAGCTTGGGACTAGCGGGGGGGCGAAATGAGCAGTTCTTC. Protein: CASSLGLAGGRNEQFF.

The chain combines TRBV6-6 with TRBJ1-5, with D uncertain. CDR1 and CDR2 from the germline V gene are MNHNY and SVGAGI (reference sequence). This CDR3 has 13 residues. V dropped 7 bases and J dropped 8 bases, with 15 bases sitting between them. The CDR3 DNA reads TGTGCCAGCACTAAGGACCAGCGGGAGCCCCAGCATTTT. Protein product: CASTKDQREPQHF.

V and J are TRBV19 and TRBJ2-1, with no clear D. V was cut by 1 base and J by 6 bases, with 10 bases left in between. The CDR3 length is 14 residues. CDR1 is LNHDA and CDR2 is SQIVND in the germline V gene (reference sequence). CDR3 sequence (DNA): TGTGCCAGTAGTATAGCCCTAGTCCCCAATGAGCAGTTCTTC. It encodes CASSIALVPNEQFF.

The V call is TRBV28, the J call TRBJ1-1; the match to TRBD1 covers 12 bases. Trimming at V came to 4 bases and at J to 0 bases, leaving 6 bases not matched to a gene. This CDR3 region has 17 residues. The V gene's germline CDR1 is MDHEN and CDR2 SYDVKM. Here the CDR3 DNA reads TGTGCCAGCAGTTCGTGGGGACAGGGGGCTTTGAACACTGAAGCTTTCTTT. This codes for CASSSWGQGALNTEAFF. The full variable domain, its missing parts supplied by reference TRBV28 and TRBJ1-1, is DVKVTQSSRYLVKRTGEKVFLECVQDMDHENMFWYRQDPGLGLRLIYFSYDVKMKEKGDIPEGYSVSREKKERFSLILESASTNQTSMYLCASSSWGQGALNTEAFFGQGTRLTVV.

The chain carries TRBV19 and TRBJ2-5; tentatively, D is TRBD2 (5 bases). Trimming removed 1 base at V and 6 bases at J, with 18 bases between. Germline CDR1 and CDR2: LNHDA and SQIVND (reference sequence). This CDR3 has 16 residues. CDR3 DNA: TGTGCCAGTAGTATAGTTTGGTCTAGCAGTATGAAGACCCAGTACTTC. Translating gives CASSIVWSSSMKTQYF.